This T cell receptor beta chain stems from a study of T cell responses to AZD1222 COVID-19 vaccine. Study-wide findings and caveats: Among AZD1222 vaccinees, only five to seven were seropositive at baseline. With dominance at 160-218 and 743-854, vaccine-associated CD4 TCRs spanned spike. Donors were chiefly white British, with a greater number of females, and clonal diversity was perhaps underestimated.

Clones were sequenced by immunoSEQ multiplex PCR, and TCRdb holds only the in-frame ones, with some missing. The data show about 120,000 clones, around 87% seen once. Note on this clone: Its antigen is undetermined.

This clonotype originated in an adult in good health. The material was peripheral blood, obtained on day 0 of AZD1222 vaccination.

Here the CDR3 DNA reads TGTGCCAGCAGTTCACCTGGACTACCCTACGAGCAGTACTTC. Protein sequence: CASSSPGLPYEQYF. This chain links TRBV27 with TRBJ2-7, with D perhaps matching TRBD2 (6 bases). Germline V gene lookup returns CDR1 MNHEY and CDR2 SMNVEV (reference sequence). The CDR3 has 14 residues. V lost 4 bases and J 2 bases, leaving 12 bases between the germline ends.